This record covers a single T cell receptor (beta chain). The antigen is not known. One end of the junction is discordant with germline, which a read error may explain. These data originate in a study of shared clonotypes between healthy human individuals. Study overall: There were three CD4 naive, three CD4 memory, two CD8 naive and one CD8 memory plates per donor. Findings and limits, study-wide: Sharing across a handful of donors was seen in 4% to 5.5% of naive CD4 clonotypes.

CD8 cells regarded as naive lacked CD45RO, were positively chosen for CCR7, and omitted terminally differentiated effector memory CD45RA+ cells. Across several immunoSEQ plates, the genomic DNA of each subset was split evenly. Produced via immunoSEQ multiplex PCR; TCRdb's table is partial and in-frame only. The sample includes about 2.2 million clones, 93% of them seen just once. In germline, CDR1 is MNHEY, CDR2 SMNVEV (reference sequence). This CDR3 contains 13 residues. The chain combines TRBV27 with TRBJ1-5, with a weak D call TRBD1 (5 bases). Sequencing used naive CD8+ T cells from PBMCs. The clonotype was recovered from a man aged 18-30 years in good health. Some clones in this sample may be carry-over from other donors' samples. The CDR3 DNA follows: TGTGCCAGCAGTTTTCGGAGCAGCGGGGGACTTTTTTTT. It translates to CASSFRSSGGLFF.